The 10 T cell receptor beta chains given below trace back to one sample, sequenced in a study of T cell changes during pregnancy in multiple sclerosis. TCRdb keeps only in-frame clones here, not all; method: immunoSEQ multiplex PCR. The sample lists some 90,000 clones, 75% to 95% occurring once. The sample was peripheral blood, taken after pregnancy. The source of these receptors is a female donor in good health, enrolled as a control in a pregnancy study.

The genes are TRBV4-2 and TRBJ2-2; D is perhaps TRBD1 (5 bases). The CDR3 runs to 18 residues. Per the germline V gene, CDR1 is LGHNA and CDR2 is YNFKEQ. Deletions cut 0 bases from V and 2 bases from J, with 16 bases between. CDR3 in amino acids: CASSQDRRASSNTGELFF. The CDR3 bases are TGTGCCAGCAGCCAAGATCGCAGGGCGTCTTCTAACACCGGGGAGCTGTTTTTT.

The rearrangement links TRBV7-2 to TRBJ2-4; D perhaps matches TRBD1 (6 bases). Germline values: CDR1 SGHTA, CDR2 FQGNSA. V was trimmed by 8 bases and J by 6 bases, leaving 20 bases between them. CDR3 length: 15 residues. Written as DNA, the CDR3 is TGTGCCAGCGGCCCCCTAACGGGACACCTAAACATTCAGTACTTC. It yields the protein CASGPLTGHLNIQYF. Full variable domain (missing parts from reference TRBV7-2 and TRBJ2-4): GAGVSQSPSNKVTEKGKDVELRCDPISGHTALYWYRQSLGQGLEFLIYFQGNSAPDKSGLPSDRFSAERTGGSVSTLTIQRTQQEDSAVYLCASGPLTGHLNIQYFGAGTRLSVL.

The chain links TRBV13 to TRBJ1-1; tentative D call: TRBD1 (6 bases). Trimming removed 1 base at V and 4 bases at J, with 13 bases between. Germline V CDR1 and CDR2: PRHDT, FYEKMQ (reference sequence). This CDR3 region has 15 residues. This CDR3 is CASSLEGTRGTEAFF. Here the CDR3 DNA reads TGTGCCAGCAGCTTAGAAGGGACCAGGGGCACTGAAGCTTTCTTT.

The chain recombines TRBV2 with TRBJ2-3; 9 bases line up with TRBD2. The V segment lost 5 bases and the J segment 6 bases; nucleotides outside the gene matches: 9. The CDR3 runs 15 residues. CDR1 and CDR2 from the germline V gene are SNHLY and FYNNEI. CDR3 residues: CASSLAGAYADTQYF. CDR3 sequence (DNA): TGTGCCAGCAGTTTAGCGGGGGCCTACGCCGATACGCAGTATTTT.

This clone has a single count. CDR3 sequence (DNA): TGCGCCAGCAGCCCCCAGACTAGCCGGCAGTATTTT. Protein sequence: CASSPQTSRQYF. This rearrangement joins TRBV5-1 to TRBJ2-3, with TRBD2 matching over 7 bases. With V trimmed by 4 bases and J by 11 bases, 7 bases remained unmatched. Germline loops: CDR1 SGHRS, CDR2 YFSETQ. This CDR3 contains 12 residues.

The gene calls are TRBV6-6 and TRBJ2-5; 8 bases align to TRBD2. The CDR3 sequence is 15 residues long. Losses at the gene ends were 4 bases for V and 2 bases for J; bases not matched to a gene: 6. CDR1 MNHNY and CDR2 SVGAGI come from the germline V gene (reference sequence). The CDR3 DNA reads TGTGCCAGCAGTTCTGGCGGGGGGCATCAAGAGACCCAGTACTTC. The encoded protein is CASSSGGGHQETQYF.

This chain connects TRBV11-2 to TRBJ1-1, with D possibly being TRBD1 (6 bases). CDR1 is SGHAT and CDR2 is FQNNGV in the germline V gene. The CDR3 length is 16 residues. The V end lost 2 bases, the J end lost 4 bases, and 17 bases lay between the germline ends. The CDR3 region is CASSLNRETKGTEAFF. In DNA form, the CDR3 reads TGTGCCAGCAGCTTAAACAGGGAAACGAAAGGCACTGAAGCTTTCTTT.

This chain uses TRBV30 with TRBJ2-7, with a possible D match to TRBD2 (6 bases). Germline loops: CDR1 GTSNPN, CDR2 SVGIG (reference sequence). Deletions cut 0 bases from V and 1 base from J, with 10 bases between. CDR3 size: 14 residues. The CDR3 nucleotides are TGTGCCTGGAGTGTACGGGGGAGGTCCTACGAGCAGTACTTC. Translated, it gives CAWSVRGRSYEQYF. Based on the CDR3 plus reference TRBV30 and TRBJ2-7, the full variable domain is SQTIHQWPATLVQPVGSPLSLECTVEGTSNPNLYWYRQAAGRGLQLLFYSVGIGQISSEVPQNLSASRPQDRQFILSSKKLLLSDSGFYLCAWSVRGRSYEQYFGPGTRLTVT.

The chain recombines TRBV7-9 with TRBJ1-1; D not resolved. In germline, CDR1 is SEHNR, CDR2 FQNEAQ (reference sequence). Trimming stripped 4 bases from V and 3 bases from J, with 12 bases between. The CDR3 totals 14 residues. As DNA, the CDR3 is TGTGCCAGCAGCTCCCAGCTCGGGGACACTGAAGCTTTCTTT. This gives the protein CASSSQLGDTEAFF. Filled out from reference TRBV7-9 and TRBJ1-1, the complete variable domain reads DTGVSQNPRHKITKRGQNVTFRCDPISEHNRLYWYRQTLGQGPEFLTYFQNEAQLEKSRLLSDRFSAERPKGSFSTLEIQRTEQGDSAMYLCASSSQLGDTEAFFGQGTRLTVV.

The V gene is TRBV11-3, the J gene TRBJ2-3; no firm D call. The ends were cut back, 3 bases at V and 0 bases at J, with 13 bases in the middle. In germline, CDR1 is SGHNT, CDR2 YENEEA. This CDR3 has 16 residues. CDR3 amino acids: CASSFHSPSSTDTQYF. DNA for the CDR3: TGTGCCAGCAGCTTTCACTCACCTTCTAGCACAGATACGCAGTATTTT.